The following is a T cell receptor beta chain sequence with its context. CDR3 length: 12 amino acids. The germline CDR1 and CDR2 sequences are SQVTM and ANQGSEA. Trimming cost V 6 bases and J 4 bases; bases outside gene matches: 3. This record comes from a study of T-cell reconstitution after alpha-beta-depleted transplantation in children. A library of TCRbeta sequences, prepared with unique molecular identifiers, was generated. TCRdb fed the PCR reads into MiXCR, producing one record per CDR3 protein. Among 250,000 to 300,000 distinct CDR3 sequences listed, about 9.5% were seen once. The V and J genes are TRBV29-1 and TRBJ2-5; the match to TRBD1 covers 9 bases. Specimen: PBMCs, collected before TCRalphabeta/CD19-depleted stem cell transplant. The sequence was collected from a boy under two years old with acute myeloid leukemia, due to receive a stem cell transplant. This CDR3 reads CSVGQGGETQYF. The DNA of the CDR3 is TGCAGCGTGGGACAGGGAGGAGAGACCCAGTACTTC.